A selection of T cell receptor beta chains follows, all from one sample in a study of response to subunit inactivated influenza vaccine. MiXCR was run by TCRdb on the RT-PCR reads, yielding one entry per CDR3 protein. The sample has 500,000 to 600,000 distinct CDR3 sequences, 11% seen once. The sample was also reused in another study, on T cells expressing NK-cell markers.

This material consisted of PBMCs from blood, taken on the day of vaccination. The receptor set was obtained from a man between 50 and 59 years old who received an inactivated influenza vaccine. CDR3s include the opening cysteine and the closing phenylalanine or tryptophan. D genes are given only for firm matches. Clone size is given for some rows only: seen once, a few or many times, or a class if the clone is expanded.

>few|TRBJ2-7|TRBV20-1|TRBD1
CSARPRQGMTYEQYF
TGCAGTGCTCGACCACGACAGGGGATGACCTACGAGCAGTACTTC
>NA|TRBJ1-1|TRBV30|NA
CARIRYPNTEAFF
TGTGCCCGGATTCGTTATCCTAACACTGAAGCTTTCTTT
>NA|TRBJ2-2|TRBV11-1|TRBD1
CASSLTHMTGNTGELYF
TGTGCCAGCAGCTTGACACACATGACAGGGAACACCGGGGAGCTGTATTTT
>few|TRBJ2-7|TRBV20-1|TRBD2
CSARNGAGAYEQYF
TGCAGTGCTAGAAATGGAGCGGGGGCCTACGAGCAGTACTTC
>few|TRBJ2-1|TRBV10-3|NA
CAIDSSVDNEQFF
TGTGCCATCGATAGTAGCGTCGACAATGAGCAGTTCTTC
>NA|TRBJ2-1|TRBV6-2/TRBV6-3|NA
CASNNIPAGGLSSYNEQFF
TGTGCCAGCAATAATATCCCGGCCGGCGGGCTAAGCTCCTACAATGAGCAGTTCTTC
>NA|TRBJ2-1|TRBV7-9|TRBD2
CASSLRAGESNEQFF
TGTGCCAGCAGCTTGAGGGCGGGAGAATCCAATGAGCAGTTCTTC
>few|TRBJ1-1|TRBV5-1|NA
CASSTERNTEAFF
TGCGCCAGCAGTACAGAGAGGAACACTGAAGCTTTCTTT
>NA|TRBJ2-7|TRBV7-2|TRBD2
CASSKTSGGFYEQYF
TGTGCCAGCAGCAAGACTAGCGGGGGCTTCTACGAGCAGTACTTC
>NA|TRBJ2-5|TRBV12-3/TRBV12-4|TRBD2
CASSPTTSGSRETQYF
TGTGCCAGCAGTCCTACGACTAGCGGGAGTCGGGAGACCCAGTACTTC
>NA|TRBJ2-1|TRBV7-3|NA
CASSSQRANPHEQFF
TGTGCCAGCAGCTCCCAGCGGGCCAATCCCCATGAGCAGTTCTTC
>NA|TRBJ2-1|TRBV11-2|TRBD2
CASSFSGRDNEQFF
TGTGCCAGCAGCTTTAGCGGGAGGGACAATGAGCAGTTCTTC
>few|TRBJ2-5|TRBV6-6|NA
CASGRGEGETQYF
TGTGCCAGCGGGAGGGGGGAGGGGGAGACCCAGTACTTC
>NA|TRBJ2-3|TRBV20-1|NA
CSAPKGDSTDTQYF
TGCAGTGCTCCCAAGGGGGATAGCACAGATACGCAGTATTTT
>NA|TRBJ2-7|TRBV13|TRBD1
CASSLGGAGGAYEQYF
TGTGCCAGCAGCTTAGGCGGGGCAGGGGGCGCGTACGAGCAGTACTTC
>NA|TRBJ1-6|TRBV7-2|NA
CASSLGGAYNSPLHF
TGTGCCAGCAGCTTAGGGGGAGCATATAATTCACCCCTCCACTTT
>many|TRBJ1-4|TRBV29-1|NA
CSVEPENEKLFF
TGCAGCGTTGAGCCTGAGAATGAAAAACTGTTTTTT